This is a list of T cell receptor beta chains from one sample in a study of blood T cells in healthy people across ages. MiXCR, run by TCRdb on the 5' RACE reads, gives a single entry per CDR3 protein. The table records almost 800,000 distinct CDR3 sequences, 58% of them present only once. Sequenced: blood. These receptors were collected from a man aged 30-40 years in good health. Both conserved end residues are part of each CDR3. D genes are given only for firm matches.

J	V	D	DNA	CDR3
TRBJ2-5	TRBV20-1	TRBD2	TGCAGTGCTAGATTTCTAGCGGGGGGACAAGAGACCCAGTACTTC	CSARFLAGGQETQYF
TRBJ2-7	TRBV20-1	TRBD2	TGCAGTGCTAGGTTTGGCGGGGGTGGGTCCTACGAGCAGTACTTC	CSARFGGGGSYEQYF
TRBJ2-5	TRBV20-1	.	TGCAGTGCTCCTCTACCTGAACGGGGGACCCAGTACTTC	CSAPLPERGTQYF
TRBJ2-3	TRBV20-1	.	TGCAGTGCTTTGACAGACCGCACAGATACGCAGTATTTT	CSALTDRTDTQYF
TRBJ1-1	TRBV19	.	TGTGCCAGTAGTATGGGCAGGTCTGACACTGAAGCTTTCTTT	CASSMGRSDTEAFF
TRBJ2-6	TRBV5-1	TRBD2	TGCGCCAGCAGCTTGCAAAGCGGGGGGGCCGCTGGGGCCAACGTCCTGACTTTC	CASSLQSGGAAGANVLTF
TRBJ2-3	TRBV5-1	.	TGCGCCAGCAGCTTGGTAGCTGGTAGGGGCGCGGCAGATACGCAGTATTTT	CASSLVAGRGAADTQYF
TRBJ2-3	TRBV29-1	.	TGCAGCGTCTTGCGGACAGAGCTAAATACGCAGTATTTT	CSVLRTELNTQYF
TRBJ2-3	TRBV20-1	TRBD1	TGCAGTGCTAGTCATAGACAGGGGAGGGATACGCAGTATTTT	CSASHRQGRDTQYF
TRBJ2-3	TRBV6-5	.	TGTGCCAGCAGACCCCTTAGCGGAGATACGCAGTATTTT	CASRPLSGDTQYF
TRBJ2-7	TRBV20-1	TRBD2	TGCAGTGCGCACTCCGAGACTAGCGCTTACGAGCAGTACTTC	CSAHSETSAYEQYF
TRBJ2-5	TRBV3-1	.	TGTGCCAGCAGCCTTGGCGGCGGGGGCGTTCAAGAGACCCAGTACTTC	CASSLGGGGVQETQYF
TRBJ2-3	TRBV9	TRBD2	TGTGCCAGCAGCGTACTAGCGGGTCCGGGGTTGGATACGCAGTATTTT	CASSVLAGPGLDTQYF
TRBJ2-7	TRBV7-9	.	TGTGCCAGCGAAGAGGGGCAGGGGTGGAATCCCGAGCAGTACTTC	CASEEGQGWNPEQYF
TRBJ2-1	TRBV4-1	TRBD1	TGCGCCAGCAGCTTCCGACAACAGGGGGCTGAGGGTAATGAGCAGTTCTTC	CASSFRQQGAEGNEQFF